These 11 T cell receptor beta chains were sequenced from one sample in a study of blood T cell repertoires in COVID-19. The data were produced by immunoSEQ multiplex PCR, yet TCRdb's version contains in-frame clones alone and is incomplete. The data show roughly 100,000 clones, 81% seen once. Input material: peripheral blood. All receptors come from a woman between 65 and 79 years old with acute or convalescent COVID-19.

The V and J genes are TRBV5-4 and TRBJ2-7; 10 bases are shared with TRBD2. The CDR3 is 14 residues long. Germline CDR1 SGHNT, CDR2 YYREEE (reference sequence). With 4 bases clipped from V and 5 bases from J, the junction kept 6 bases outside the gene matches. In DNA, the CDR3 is TGTGCCAGCAGCCGACCCGGGACTAGCGACGAGCAGTACTTC. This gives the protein CASSRPGTSDEQYF.

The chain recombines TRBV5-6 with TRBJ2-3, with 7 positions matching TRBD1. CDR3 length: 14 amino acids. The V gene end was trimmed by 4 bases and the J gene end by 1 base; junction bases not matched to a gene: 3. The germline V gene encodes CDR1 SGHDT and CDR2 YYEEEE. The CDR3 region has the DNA TGTGCCAGCAGCAAGGGGACAGGCACAGATACGCAGTATTTT. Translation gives CASSKGTGTDTQYF.

The CDR3 is CSASVSNYEQYF. In DNA, the CDR3 is TGCAGTGCTAGTGTCAGTAACTACGAGCAGTACTTC. The gene calls are TRBV20-1 and TRBJ2-7; no clear D gene. The CDR3 extends over 12 amino acids. The V end lost 3 bases, the J end lost 3 bases, and 9 bases lay between the germline ends. From germline, CDR1 is DFQATT and CDR2 SNEGSKA (reference sequence).

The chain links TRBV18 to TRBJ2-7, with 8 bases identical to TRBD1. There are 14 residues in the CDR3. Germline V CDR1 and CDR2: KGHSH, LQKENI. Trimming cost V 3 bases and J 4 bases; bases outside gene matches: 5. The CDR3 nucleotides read TGTGCCAGCTCACCCGGACAGGGTATTTACGAGCAGTACTTC. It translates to CASSPGQGIYEQYF.

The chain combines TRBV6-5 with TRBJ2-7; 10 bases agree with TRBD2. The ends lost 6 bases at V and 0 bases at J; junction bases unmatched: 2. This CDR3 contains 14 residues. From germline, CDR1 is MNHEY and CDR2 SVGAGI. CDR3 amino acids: CASRQREGSYEQYF. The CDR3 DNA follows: TGTGCCAGCAGGCAGCGGGAGGGCTCCTACGAGCAGTACTTC.

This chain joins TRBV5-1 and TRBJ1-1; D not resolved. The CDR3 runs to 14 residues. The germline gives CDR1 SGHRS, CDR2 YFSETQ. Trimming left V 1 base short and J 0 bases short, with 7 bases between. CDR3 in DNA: TGCGCCAGCAGCTTGACATATATGAACACTGAAGCTTTCTTT. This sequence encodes CASSLTYMNTEAFF. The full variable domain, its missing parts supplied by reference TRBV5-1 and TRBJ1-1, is KAGVTQTPRYLIKTRGQQVTLSCSPISGHRSVSWYQQTPGQGLQFLFEYFSETQRNKGNFPGRFSGRQFSNSRSEMNVSTLELGDSALYLCASSLTYMNTEAFFGQGTRLTVV.

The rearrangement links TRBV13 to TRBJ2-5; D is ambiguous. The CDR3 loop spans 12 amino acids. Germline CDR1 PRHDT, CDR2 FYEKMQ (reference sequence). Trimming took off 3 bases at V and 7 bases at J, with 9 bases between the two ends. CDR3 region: CASSLLGGTQYF. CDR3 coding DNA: TGTGCCAGCAGCTTGCTCGGCGGGACCCAGTACTTC. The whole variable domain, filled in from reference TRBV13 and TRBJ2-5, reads AAGVIQSPRHLIKEKRETATLKCYPIPRHDTVYWYQQGPGQDPQFLISFYEKMQSDKGSIPDRFSAQQFSDYHSELNMSSLELGDSALYFCASSLLGGTQYFGPGTRLLVL.

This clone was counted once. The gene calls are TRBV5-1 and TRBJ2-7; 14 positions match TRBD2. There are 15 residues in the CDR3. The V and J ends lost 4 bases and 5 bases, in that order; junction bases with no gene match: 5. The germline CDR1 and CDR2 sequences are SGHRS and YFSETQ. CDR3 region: CASSLGLAGGNEQYF. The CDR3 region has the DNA TGCGCCAGCAGCCTCGGACTAGCGGGAGGCAACGAGCAGTACTTC.

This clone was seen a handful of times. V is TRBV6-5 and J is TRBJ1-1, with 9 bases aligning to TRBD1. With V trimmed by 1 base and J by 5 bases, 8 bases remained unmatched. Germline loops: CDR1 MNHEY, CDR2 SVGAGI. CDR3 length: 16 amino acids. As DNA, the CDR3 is TGTGCCAGCAGTTACTTAACAGGGGGCTCGGGGACTGAAGCTTTCTTT. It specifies CASSYLTGGSGTEAFF.

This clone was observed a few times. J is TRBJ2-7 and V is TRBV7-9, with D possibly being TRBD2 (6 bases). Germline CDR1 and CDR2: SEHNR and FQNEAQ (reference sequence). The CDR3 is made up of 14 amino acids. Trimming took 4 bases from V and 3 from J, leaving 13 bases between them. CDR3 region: CASSSERTIYEQYF. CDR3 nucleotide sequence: TGTGCCAGCAGCTCAGAACGGACTATCTACGAGCAGTACTTC.

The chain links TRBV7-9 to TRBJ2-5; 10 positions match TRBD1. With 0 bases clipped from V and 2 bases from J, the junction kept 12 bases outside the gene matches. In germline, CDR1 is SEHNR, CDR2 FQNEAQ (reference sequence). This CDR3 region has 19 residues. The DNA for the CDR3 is TGTGCCAGCAGCTTAGCGATGAAGACAGGGGGCTGGCTTCAAGAGACCCAGTACTTC. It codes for CASSLAMKTGGWLQETQYF.